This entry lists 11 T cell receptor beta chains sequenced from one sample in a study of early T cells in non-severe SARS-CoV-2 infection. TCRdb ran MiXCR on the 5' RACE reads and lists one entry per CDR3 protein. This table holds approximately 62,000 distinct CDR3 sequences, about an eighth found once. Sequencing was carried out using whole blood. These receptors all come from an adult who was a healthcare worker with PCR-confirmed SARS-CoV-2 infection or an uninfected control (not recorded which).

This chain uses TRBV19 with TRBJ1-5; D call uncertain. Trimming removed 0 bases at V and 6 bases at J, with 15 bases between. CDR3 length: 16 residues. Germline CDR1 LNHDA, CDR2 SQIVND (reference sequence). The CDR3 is CASSIELPTWSQPQHF. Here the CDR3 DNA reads TGTGCCAGTAGTATAGAGCTTCCGACATGGAGTCAGCCCCAGCATTTT.

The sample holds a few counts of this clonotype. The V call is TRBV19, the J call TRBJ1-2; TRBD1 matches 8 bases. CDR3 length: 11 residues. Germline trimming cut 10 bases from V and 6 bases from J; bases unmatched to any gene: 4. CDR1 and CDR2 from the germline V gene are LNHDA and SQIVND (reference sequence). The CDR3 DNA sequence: TGTGCCACCGGGACAGGTGATGGCTACACCTTC. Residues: CATGTGDGYTF.

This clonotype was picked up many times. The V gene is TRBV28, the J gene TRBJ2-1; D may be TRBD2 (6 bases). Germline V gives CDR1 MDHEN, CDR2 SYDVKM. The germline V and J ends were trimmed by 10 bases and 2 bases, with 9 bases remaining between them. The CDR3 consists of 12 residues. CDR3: CATRTTYNEQFF. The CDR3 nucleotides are TGTGCCACCAGGACTACCTACAATGAGCAGTTCTTC.

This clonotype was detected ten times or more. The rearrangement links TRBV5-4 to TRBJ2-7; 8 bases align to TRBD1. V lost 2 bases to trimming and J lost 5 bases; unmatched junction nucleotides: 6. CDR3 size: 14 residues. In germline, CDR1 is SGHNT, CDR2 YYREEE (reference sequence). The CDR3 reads CASSFDRGRHEQYF. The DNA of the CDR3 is TGTGCCAGCAGCTTCGACAGGGGTCGACACGAGCAGTACTTC.

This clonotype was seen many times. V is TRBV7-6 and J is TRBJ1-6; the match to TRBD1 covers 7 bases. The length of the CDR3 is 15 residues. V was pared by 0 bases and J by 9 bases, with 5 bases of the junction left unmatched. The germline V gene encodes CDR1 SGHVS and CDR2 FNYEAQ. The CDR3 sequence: CASSLAQGDSSPLHF. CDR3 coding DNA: TGTGCCAGCAGCTTAGCGCAGGGGGATTCTTCACCCCTCCACTTT.

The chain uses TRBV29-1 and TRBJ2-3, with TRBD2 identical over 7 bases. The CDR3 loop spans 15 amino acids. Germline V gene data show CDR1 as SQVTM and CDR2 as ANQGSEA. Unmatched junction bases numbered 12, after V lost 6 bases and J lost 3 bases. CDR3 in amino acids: CSVPGGGMGTDTQYF. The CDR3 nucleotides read TGCAGCGTCCCTGGGGGAGGGATGGGAACAGATACGCAGTATTTT.

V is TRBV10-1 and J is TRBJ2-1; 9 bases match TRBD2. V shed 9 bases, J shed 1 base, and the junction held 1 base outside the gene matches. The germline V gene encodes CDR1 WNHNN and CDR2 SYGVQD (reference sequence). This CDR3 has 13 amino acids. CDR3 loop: CASSGGSYNEQFF. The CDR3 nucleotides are TGCGCCAGTAGCGGGGGTTCCTACAATGAGCAGTTCTTC.

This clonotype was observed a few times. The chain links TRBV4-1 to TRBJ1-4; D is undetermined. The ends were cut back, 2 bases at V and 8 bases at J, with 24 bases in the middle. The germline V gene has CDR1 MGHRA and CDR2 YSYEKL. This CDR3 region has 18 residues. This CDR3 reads CASSQIRRRGSDREKLFF. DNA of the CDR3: TGCGCCAGCAGCCAAATTAGACGTCGTGGCTCGGATAGGGAAAAACTGTTTTTT.

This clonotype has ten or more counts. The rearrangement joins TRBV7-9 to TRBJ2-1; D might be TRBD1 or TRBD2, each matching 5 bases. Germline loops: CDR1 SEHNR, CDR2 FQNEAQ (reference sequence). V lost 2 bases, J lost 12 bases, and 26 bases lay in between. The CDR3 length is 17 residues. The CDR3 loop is CASSLSSGTREPTAQFF. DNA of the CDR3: TGTGCCAGCAGCTTATCATCAGGGACGAGGGAACCCACCGCGCAGTTCTTC.

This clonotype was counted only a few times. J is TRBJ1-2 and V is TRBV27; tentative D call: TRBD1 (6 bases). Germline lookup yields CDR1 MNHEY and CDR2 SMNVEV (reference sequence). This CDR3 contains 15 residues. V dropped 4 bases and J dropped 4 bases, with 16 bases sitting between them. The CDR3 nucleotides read TGTGCCAGCAGTTCACTAGGGGGTTTTGGCTATGGCTACACCTTC. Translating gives CASSSLGGFGYGYTF.

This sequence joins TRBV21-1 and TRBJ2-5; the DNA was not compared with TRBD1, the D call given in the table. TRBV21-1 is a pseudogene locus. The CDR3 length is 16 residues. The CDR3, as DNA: TGTGCCAGCAGCAAAAATCGGGACCGGGGGCGAGAGACCCAGTACTTC. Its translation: CASSKNRDRGRETQYF.